What follows are 10 T cell receptor beta chains derived from one specimen sequenced in a study of T cells in Graves' hyperthyroidism and ophthalmopathy. Amplification of TCR beta CDR3 regions used RNA as the template. Initially, a first-round RT-PCR of the TCR CDR3 employed the HTBI primer set. Each CDR3 protein is one row after TCRdb ran MiXCR on the multiplex PCR reads. The repertoire consists of under 450,000 distinct CDR3 sequences, with 15% to 19% occurring once and the leading ten covering 13% to 15%. Sequenced input: blood. These receptors were collected from a young woman with Graves' hyperthyroidism.

At least ten counts were recorded for this clonotype. The chain carries TRBV28 and TRBJ2-5; 10 nucleotides match TRBD1. The ends lost 3 bases at V and 5 bases at J; junction bases unmatched: 6. CDR3 length: 15 amino acids. Germline V gives CDR1 MDHEN, CDR2 SYDVKM. The CDR3 coding sequence is TGTGCCAGCAGTTTTCAGTCGGGACAGGGGGAGACCCAGTACTTC. It yields the protein CASSFQSGQGETQYF. Variable domain in full (rest from reference TRBV28 and TRBJ2-5): DVKVTQSSRYLVKRTGEKVFLECVQDMDHENMFWYRQDPGLGLRLIYFSYDVKMKEKGDIPEGYSVSREKKERFSLILESASTNQTSMYLCASSFQSGQGETQYFGPGTRLLVL.

This clonotype was seen a handful of times. The chain uses TRBV6-1 and TRBJ1-2, with D hard to call. Trimming shortened V by 6 bases and J by 6 bases, and 17 bases separated the two germline ends. Germline lookup yields CDR1 MNHNS and CDR2 SASEGT. The CDR3 runs 14 residues. The chain's CDR3 is CASSRTSRKDGYTF. CDR3 DNA: TGTGCCAGCAGCCGGACTTCCAGGAAAGATGGCTACACCTTC.

This clonotype was detected many times. This chain links TRBV5-1 with TRBJ1-1, with D maybe TRBD1 (6 bases). There are 15 residues in the CDR3. V gave up 0 bases and J gave up 1 base, with 10 bases separating them. Germline-derived CDR1 and CDR2 are SGHRS and YFSETQ. The CDR3 protein is CASSLDRTANTEAFF. In nucleotides, the CDR3 is TGCGCCAGCAGCTTGGACAGGACAGCGAACACTGAAGCTTTCTTT. The full variable domain, completed using reference TRBV5-1 and TRBJ1-1, is KAGVTQTPRYLIKTRGQQVTLSCSPISGHRSVSWYQQTPGQGLQFLFEYFSETQRNKGNFPGRFSGRQFSNSRSEMNVSTLELGDSALYLCASSLDRTANTEAFFGQGTRLTVV.

This clonotype was seen ten or more times. The chain joins TRBV12-3 or TRBV12-4 to TRBJ1-2; 7 bases fit TRBD1. The ends lost 6 bases at V and 4 bases at J; junction bases unmatched: 8. The CDR3 length is 14 residues. In nucleotides, the CDR3 is TGTGCCAGCAGAACGACAGGGCATGTCTATGGCTACACCTTC. Translated: CASRTTGHVYGYTF.

In the case of this clonotype: At one end the junction does not follow the germline gene, possibly because of a read error. The J gene is TRBJ2-2, the V gene TRBV7-2, with TRBD1 matching over 8 bases. The CDR3 sequence is 15 residues long. Germline CDR1 and CDR2: SGHTA and FQGNSA. The CDR3 nucleotides read TGTGCCAGCAGCTTAGGGACAGGGCGCACCGGGGGGCTGTTTTTT. It translates to CASSLGTGRTGGLFF.

V and J are TRBV7-2 and TRBJ2-2; weak D call: TRBD2 (5 bases). V was shortened by 5 bases and J by 5 bases, with 21 bases between the two germline ends. This CDR3 is built from 17 residues. From germline, CDR1 is SGHTA and CDR2 FQGNSA. CDR3 residues: CASSRRTRPIETGELFF. The CDR3 region has the DNA TGTGCCAGCAGCCGGAGGACGCGACCTATTGAGACCGGGGAGCTGTTTTTT.

This clonotype was found many times. V gene TRBV10-3 combines with J gene TRBJ2-7; 7 bases are shared with TRBD2. The germline gives CDR1 ENHRY, CDR2 SYGVKD. CDR3 length equals 16 residues. Trimming cost V 10 bases and J 2 bases; bases outside gene matches: 17. Written as DNA, the CDR3 is TGTGCCACCGCACCGGGGGAGGGCGGGAGCCCCTACGAGCAGTACTTC. It is translated as CATAPGEGGSPYEQYF.

This rearrangement joins TRBV12-3 or TRBV12-4 to TRBJ2-7; no definite D call. The ends were cut back, 7 bases at V and 3 bases at J, with 13 bases in the middle. This CDR3 has 13 amino acids. The CDR3 here is CASTHGKVYEQYF. CDR3 sequence (DNA): TGTGCCAGCACCCATGGTAAGGTCTACGAGCAGTACTTC.

In its sample, this clonotype was seen many times. This rearrangement joins TRBV10-3 to TRBJ2-5; 9 bases match TRBD1. V was clipped by 6 bases and J by 6 bases; unmatched bases: 8. Germline V lookup: CDR1 ENHRY, CDR2 SYGVKD. This CDR3 has 14 amino acids. The CDR3 DNA follows: TGTGCCATCAGGCTGGACAGGGGCCGAAAGACCCAGTACTTC. Translating it yields CAIRLDRGRKTQYF.

In this sample, this clonotype turned up many times. The chain is built from TRBV29-1 and TRBJ2-2, with D perhaps TRBD1 (6 bases). CDR1 SQVTM and CDR2 ANQGSEA come from the germline V gene. Between the trimmed V and J ends, which lost 1 base and 7 bases, there was a span of 19 bases. The CDR3 covers 16 residues. CDR3 region: CSVEVDLQGWHGELFF. The CDR3 DNA reads TGCAGCGTTGAAGTAGACCTACAGGGCTGGCACGGGGAGCTGTTTTTT.